One and the same sample provided the 22 T cell receptor beta chains below, sequenced in a study of CD8 T cells in ankylosing spondylitis. TCRdb reprocessed the 5' RACE reads with MiXCR, giving one entry per CDR3 protein. The data contain around 300,000 distinct CDR3 sequences, roughly 14% of them singletons. The sample consisted of blood, either unsorted or a sorted T cell fraction (not recorded which). All receptors come from a male donor with ankylosing spondylitis or in good health (not recorded which).

A few counts support this clonotype. This chain connects TRBV7-8 to TRBJ1-5; possibly TRBD1 for D (5 bases). The V and J ends lost 1 base and 2 bases respectively, with 9 bases between them. The CDR3 is 15 residues long. Germline loops: CDR1 SGHVS, CDR2 FQNEAQ. The CDR3 is CASSLGRAGNQPQHF. In nucleotides, the CDR3 is TGTGCCAGCAGCTTAGGCAGGGCGGGCAATCAGCCCCAGCATTTT.

Comment on this clonotype: This CDR3 fails to terminate in the conserved phenylalanine or tryptophan, so it likely reflects a read error. V gene TRBV4-1 combines with J gene TRBJ2-3; TRBD2 matches 10 bases. The CDR3 is 15 amino acids. The trim removed 4 bases at V and 4 bases at J, leaving 5 bases unmatched. Germline-derived CDR1 and CDR2 are MGHRA and YSYEKL. The CDR3: CASSLAGGRSDTQYL. As DNA, the CDR3 is TGCGCCAGCAGCCTAGCGGGGGGACGATCAGATACGCAGTATTTG.

The V gene is TRBV4-1, the J gene TRBJ2-3; the match to TRBD2 covers 10 bases. The junction had 0 bases not matched to a gene; V was cut back by 0 bases and J by 0 bases. The CDR3 spans 16 residues. Looked up from germline, CDR1 is MGHRA and CDR2 is YSYEKL. The CDR3 loop reads CASSQDSGGSTDTQYF. CDR3 bases: TGCGCCAGCAGCCAAGATAGCGGGGGGAGCACAGATACGCAGTATTTT.

The V gene is TRBV7-8, the J gene TRBJ1-3, with D tentatively TRBD1 (6 bases). Per the germline V gene, CDR1 is SGHVS and CDR2 is FQNEAQ. Trimming removed 3 bases from V and 0 bases from J, with 15 bases in between. This CDR3 is 17 amino acids long. This CDR3 is CASSFYSTGPSGNTIYF. The DNA of the CDR3 is TGTGCCAGCAGCTTCTACTCGACAGGCCCCTCTGGAAACACCATATATTTT.

The chain recombines TRBV20-1 with TRBJ1-6; 9 nucleotides line up with TRBD1. V lost 3 bases to trimming and J lost 9 bases; unmatched junction nucleotides: 3. Germline CDR1 is DFQATT and CDR2 is SNEGSKA (reference sequence). The CDR3 contains 13 residues. Here the CDR3 reads CSARGTGSSPLHF. The CDR3 nucleotides are TGCAGTGCTAGGGGGACAGGGAGTTCACCCCTCCACTTT.

This clonotype was seen more than once but under ten times. The V gene is TRBV7-2, the J gene TRBJ2-5; 11 bases map to TRBD1. Trimming took 5 bases from V and 6 from J; bases not matched to a gene: 8. Looked up from germline, CDR1 is SGHTA and CDR2 is FQGNSA. The CDR3 has 15 amino acids. As DNA, the CDR3 is TGTGCCAGCAGCACTGGGACAGGGGGTGTAAAGACCCAGTACTTC. This sequence encodes CASSTGTGGVKTQYF.

This clonotype has more than one count but fewer than ten. The V and J genes are TRBV7-9 and TRBJ2-3, with 11 bases aligning to TRBD2. The CDR3 has 16 residues. CDR1 and CDR2 (germline): SEHNR, FQNEAQ (reference sequence). V shed 2 bases, J shed 2 bases, and the junction held 3 bases outside the gene matches. The CDR3, as DNA: TGTGCCAGCAGCTTATATAGCGGGGGGGCCACAGATACGCAGTATTTT. Translated: CASSLYSGGATDTQYF.

The chain couples TRBV5-5 to TRBJ1-2; D gene uncertain. Looked up from germline, CDR1 is SGHKS and CDR2 is YYEKEE (reference sequence). V lost 9 bases, J lost 4 bases, and 19 bases lay in between. This CDR3 is 14 amino acids long. The CDR3 DNA is TGTGCCATCGGCCCCGGGCTCATGTGCTATGGCTACACCTTC. Protein sequence: CAIGPGLMCYGYTF. The full variable domain, its missing parts supplied by reference TRBV5-5 and TRBJ1-2, is DAGVTQSPTHLIKTRGQQVTLRCSPISGHKSVSWYQQVLGQGPQFIFQYYEKEERGRGNFPDRFSARQFPNYSSELNVNALLLGDSALYLCAIGPGLMCYGYTFGSGTRLTVV.

This clonotype was recorded at least ten times. The junction differs from germline at one of its ends, possibly a read error. V and J are TRBV20-1 and TRBJ1-2; 7 nucleotides align to TRBD1. Germline values: CDR1 DFQATT, CDR2 SNEGSKA (reference sequence). CDR3 size: 13 residues. The DNA of the CDR3 is TGCAGTGCTGGAGACAGGGCGGACTATGGCTACACCTTC. Its translation is CSAGDRADYGYTF.

There are a few counts of this clonotype. The V call is TRBV28, the J call TRBJ2-3; D remains unclear. The CDR3 length is 14 residues. The V gene's germline CDR1 is MDHEN and CDR2 SYDVKM. Trimming removed 5 bases from V and 4 bases from J, with 13 bases in between. The CDR3: CASSPVSRADTQYF. CDR3 sequence (DNA): TGTGCCAGCAGTCCGGTATCCCGGGCAGATACGCAGTATTTT.

This clonotype was found a few times. The V call is TRBV7-9, the J call TRBJ1-2; perhaps TRBD1 as D (5 bases). The CDR3 totals 12 residues. CDR1 SEHNR and CDR2 FQNEAQ come from the germline V gene (reference sequence). Trimming removed 5 bases at V and 12 bases at J, with 16 bases between. CDR3 DNA: TGTGCCAGCAGCCCGCTACAAGGGACTAACACCTTC. Amino acids: CASSPLQGTNTF.

This clonotype has a handful of counts. This chain links TRBV29-1 with TRBJ2-5, with a possible D match to TRBD1 (5 bases). V lost 6 bases and J lost 3, with 14 bases in between. Germline V gives CDR1 SQVTM, CDR2 ANQGSEA. CDR3 length equals 13 residues. The DNA of the CDR3 is TGCAGCGTCCGCAGGGAACATAAAGAGACCCAGTACTTC. This gives the protein CSVRREHKETQYF.

This clonotype was detected a few times. The genes are TRBV20-1 and TRBJ1-1, with D tentatively TRBD1 (6 bases). V was pared by 2 bases and J by 1 base, with 11 bases between. Germline CDR1 and CDR2: DFQATT and SNEGSKA (reference sequence). The CDR3 length is 14 residues. The CDR3 loop reads CSARSGGANTEAFF. The CDR3 region has the DNA TGCAGTGCTAGATCGGGGGGGGCGAACACTGAAGCTTTCTTT.

The chain has TRBV14 and TRBJ1-4; D is possibly TRBD1 (5 bases). The V end lost 0 bases, the J end lost 14 bases, and 16 bases lay between the germline ends. The CDR3 spans 14 residues. Germline V lookup: CDR1 SGHDN, CDR2 FVKESK. CDR3 residues: CASSQDSWQGMLFF. Written as DNA, the CDR3 is TGTGCCAGCAGCCAAGATTCCTGGCAGGGCATGCTGTTTTTT.

This clonotype appeared a few times. The CDR3 loop is CASTIGTTRDTQYF. In DNA, the CDR3 is TGTGCCAGCACCATAGGGACTACTAGGGATACGCAGTATTTT. V and J are TRBV11-2 and TRBJ2-3; 7 bases agree with TRBD2. Looked up from germline, CDR1 is SGHAT and CDR2 is FQNNGV. The CDR3 spans 14 residues. J was trimmed by 6 bases and V by 7 bases; bases with no gene match: 10.

In this sample, this clonotype turned up many times. This sequence joins TRBV7-9 and TRBJ2-2, with D uncertain. The CDR3 consists of 12 residues. Per germline, CDR1 SEHNR and CDR2 FQNEAQ (reference sequence). Trimming took off 5 bases at V and 6 bases at J, with 7 bases between the two ends. The CDR3 coding sequence is TGTGCCAGCAGCCCCTTCCCCGGGGAGCTGTTTTTT. Protein: CASSPFPGELFF.

This clonotype was observed a handful of times. The CDR3 DNA reads as TGTGCCAGCAGTGAAGGCGGCGGTAGCTATGGCTACACCTTC. This gives the protein CASSEGGGSYGYTF. This chain connects TRBV6-1 to TRBJ1-2, with unresolved D. There are 14 residues in the CDR3. Germline-derived CDR1 and CDR2 are MNHNS and SASEGT. Trimming cost V 1 base and J 4 bases, with 10 bases left between them.

The J gene is TRBJ2-5, the V gene TRBV5-1; D might be TRBD1 or TRBD2, each matching 5 bases. Trimming shortened V by 0 bases and J by 0 bases, and 12 bases separated the two germline ends. The CDR3 covers 16 residues. In germline, CDR1 is SGHRS, CDR2 YFSETQ. CDR3 region: CASSLDGADYQETQYF. CDR3 DNA: TGCGCCAGCAGCTTGGATGGGGCGGACTACCAAGAGACCCAGTACTTC. The variable domain in full, with the rest retrieved from reference TRBV5-1 and TRBJ2-5, is KAGVTQTPRYLIKTRGQQVTLSCSPISGHRSVSWYQQTPGQGLQFLFEYFSETQRNKGNFPGRFSGRQFSNSRSEMNVSTLELGDSALYLCASSLDGADYQETQYFGPGTRLLVL.

V is TRBV5-1 and J is TRBJ1-1; D not resolved. The CDR3 contains 14 residues. Looked up from germline, CDR1 is SGHRS and CDR2 is YFSETQ. V dropped 0 bases and J dropped 1 base, with 7 bases sitting between them. The CDR3 spells CASSLEAPNTEAFF. The CDR3 DNA reads TGCGCCAGCAGCTTGGAAGCCCCGAACACTGAAGCTTTCTTT.

This chain connects TRBV5-1 to TRBJ1-2, with TRBD1 matching 11 bases. The CDR3 length is 16 residues. CDR1 and CDR2 from the germline V gene are SGHRS and YFSETQ. After removal of 0 bases from V and 6 bases from J, the junction contained 7 bases not matched to a gene. The CDR3 DNA sequence: TGCGCCAGCAGCTTGGAACTCAGGACAGGGGGCCATGGCTACACCTTC. This encodes CASSLELRTGGHGYTF.

This clonotype was detected only a few times. This rearrangement joins TRBV7-9 to TRBJ1-1, with 7 bases lining up with TRBD1. Germline V gives CDR1 SEHNR, CDR2 FQNEAQ (reference sequence). This CDR3 comprises 12 residues. With 5 bases clipped from V and 14 bases from J, the junction kept 11 bases outside the gene matches. The CDR3 reads CASSTTTGTYFF. The CDR3 bases are TGTGCCAGCAGCACCACGACAGGGACCTACTTCTTT.

This clonotype was observed a few times. The gene calls are TRBV5-1 and TRBJ2-1; D unresolved. Trimming took 0 bases from V and 0 from J, leaving 7 bases between them. Germline loops: CDR1 SGHRS, CDR2 YFSETQ. The CDR3 is 15 residues long. The CDR3 nucleotides read TGCGCCAGCAGCTTGGCCGAGGCCTCCTACAATGAGCAGTTCTTC. Residues: CASSLAEASYNEQFF.